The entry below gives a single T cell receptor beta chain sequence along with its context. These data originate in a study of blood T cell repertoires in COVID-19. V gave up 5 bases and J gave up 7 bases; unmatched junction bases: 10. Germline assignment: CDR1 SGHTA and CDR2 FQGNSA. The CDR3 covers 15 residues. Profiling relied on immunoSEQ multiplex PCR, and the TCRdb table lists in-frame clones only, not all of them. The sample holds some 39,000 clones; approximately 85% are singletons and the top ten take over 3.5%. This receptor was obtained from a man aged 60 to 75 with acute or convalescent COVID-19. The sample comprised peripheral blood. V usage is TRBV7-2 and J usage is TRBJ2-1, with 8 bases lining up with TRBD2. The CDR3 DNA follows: TGTGCCAGCAGCCCTAGAGCGGGGGCGGTAAATGAGCAGTTCTTC. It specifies CASSPRAGAVNEQFF.